This T cell receptor (beta chain) was observed in a study of cytomegalovirus exposure and HLA in healthy donors (dated by TCRdb to about 2017). General notes on the study: An earlier analysis of 587 of the donors reported 250 to 300 Gb of sequence data and 95 million to 140 million unique TCR beta sequences obtained from about 179 million T cells. HLA typing included class I and class II loci at four-digit resolution. The study profiled the T cell repertoires of about 720 subjects by immunosequencing and related them to cytomegalovirus serostatus. To decide whether each TCR beta V gene segment behaved as functional or pseudogenic, an earlier analysis of some 600 of the donors relied on high-throughput TCR beta sequencing. Alongside the repertoire data, information on donor age, sex, ethnicity and CMV serostatus was compiled. Roughly 320 gigabases of sequencing data and around 80 million unique TCR sequences made up an early release that covered approximately 700 HLA-typed donors. Typing coverage varied by locus: roughly 629-640 donors for A, B, C, DRB1 and DQB1; roughly 560 for DQA1; about 590 for DPA1; around 450 for DPB1. Rather than drawing on any new phenotypic data, the later analysis identified candidate immune exposures from TCR beta sequences and the way those sequences occurred across donors. The study was designed to test whether signatures of past pathogen exposure could be identified by cataloging public T cell receptors. The study combined high-throughput TCR immunosequencing, statistical association of individual TCRs with disease status, and machine learning to predict cytomegalovirus infection status. Every repertoire in the discovery cohort had been generated on one and the same sequencing platform. Roughly 5 DR-DQ haplotypes were handled as single units for association and clustering, since linkage in the cohort was strong. A later genetic analysis took genome-wide SNP genotypes for about three fifths of the 666 donors and used that subset as a discovery cohort. To study patterns of TCR occurrence, a later analysis re-analyzed previously published TCR beta repertoires from 500 to 850 donors and added high-resolution HLA genotyping. Besides the first cohort of hundreds of subjects, a separate validation cohort made up of 120 or so different subjects was used. On average, roughly 240,000 unique TCR beta nucleotide sequences were sequenced per donor among 398 genotyped donors of the cohort, with around 19% of those sequences being non-productive. The genetic ancestry cluster associated with self-reported Caucasian donors included over 65% of the 350 to 500 genotyped donors. Broad study findings and their caveats: A later analysis found that HLA-associated TCR beta chains were more clonally expanded and had lower generation probabilities than equally common non-associated chains. The sequencing pipeline was judged likely to have produced a cluster of highly shared sequence variants as a technical artifact. According to a later analysis, parvovirus B19, influenza, CMV and Epstein-Barr virus appeared linked to several top co-occurrence clusters. Because HLA typing was unavailable for some donors at each locus, only the typed subset was used in association tests. When HLA alleles, especially DR and DQ, strongly co-occurred, TCR associations were difficult to assign to individual alleles. In a later analysis, about 17,000 TCR beta sequences were associated with specific HLA alleles at a false discovery rate of 0.05. Most CMV-associated TCR beta chains appeared to be HLA-restricted in a later analysis, and the HLA associations seemed to be driven largely by CMV exposure. Immune exposure information for the cohort was limited to CMV serostatus. An association between a missense DCLRE1C variant and V-gene and J-gene trimming of TCR beta chains was found in a later genetic analysis and replicated in an independent cohort. Compared with the 666-donor mean, donors in an Asian-associated ancestry cluster had fewer N-insertions in productive TCRs, according to a later genetic analysis. According to the authors, the approach could potentially be generalized to other disease states and immunological phenotypes. Some 15 rarely observed V segments, including chromosome 9 orphons, were excluded from the earlier analysis of a few hundred of the donors because counts were too low. In both the original and validation cohorts, the classifier was reported to diagnose cytomegalovirus status with high specificity and sensitivity. Three of the identified cytomegalovirus-associated TCR beta chains were confirmed in vitro to be specific for cytomegalovirus antigens. A further reported finding was that TCR beta sequences accurately predicted the HLA-A and HLA-B alleles for most subjects in the first cohort. Some IMGT-functional V segments, including TRBV6-2 and TRBV6-3, could not be told apart with the 87-base-pair reads, so those segments were excluded. In a later analysis, the rate of TCR association differed among HLA loci, with DRB1 alleles having the most associated TCRs and HLA-C alleles having the fewest. A total of about 180 TCR beta chains were listed by the study as associated with cytomegalovirus. Most TCR sequences were seen in very few donors, while some public TCRs were found in many individuals. Correlated functional status among segregating V segments might be attributable to linkage disequilibrium, but an unknown experimental factor could not be ruled out. Broadly in line with IMGT annotations, most TCR beta V segments showed up in productive rearrangements about 90% or about 30% of the time in an earlier analysis of under 700 of the donors. The cohort was sequenced for TCR beta chains only, and without alpha or paired-chain data the features that could be detected were limited. Sequencing depth was assumed to be roughly uniform across donors in the presence/absence analyses, though that assumption may not hold.

Worth noting for this clone: Its recognized antigen is unknown. No base quality information exists; no much larger clone differs at one position.

The cohort was made up of several hundred healthy bone marrow donors. All cohort members were sampled while nominally healthy, although unrecorded immune exposures were likely present. The donor was CMV seronegative and was included in the group of about 350 seronegative cohort members. A peripheral blood sample was collected from each donor, and TCR beta sequencing was performed on peripheral blood mononuclear cells. The Qiagen DNeasy Blood Extraction Kit was used to extract genomic DNA from the blood cell samples. The library was prepared using the immunoSEQ multiplex PCR assay. The multiplex PCR relied on a mix of 60 forward primers for TCR Vbeta segments and 13 reverse primers for TCR Jbeta segments. The CDR3 region of rearranged TCR beta genes was amplified from genomic DNA by a multiplex PCR assay. Amplified TCR beta libraries were sequenced as 87-base-pair reads on the Illumina HiSeq System. In the source study's methods: In a later analysis, approximately 74 million unique TCR beta chains were counted across the 500 to 850 repertoires, and roughly 10 million of these chains were shared by at least two donors. A nearest-neighbor algorithm error-corrected the raw reads and collapsed the reads into unique sequences, merging closely related sequences to remove PCR and sequencing errors. To assign V, D and J gene segments, CDR3 sequences were aligned to IMGT reference sequences. For a sequence to be retained, at least a six-nucleotide match to both a V gene segment and a J gene segment was required. A rearrangement was called productive if the CDR3 had no stop codons and remained in frame with V and J, and every other rearrangement was called non-productive. CDR3 was defined by IMGT convention, running from the second conserved V-encoded cysteine to the conserved J-encoded phenylalanine. The earlier analysis of 500 to 600 of the donors excluded sequences that lacked an unambiguous match to a single V gene segment. In an earlier analysis of roughly 600 of the donors, a V segment was called functional when productive rearrangements were above 56.7%, and segregating when the standard deviation between donors exceeded 5%. To diagnose cytomegalovirus status from the catalog of TCR beta chain sequences, a statistical classification framework was built. A later analysis assigned V and J genes by comparing TCR nucleotide sequences with IMGT/GENE-DB human TR gene sequences. The TCRdist pipeline was used in a later analysis to assign CDR3 sequences and most-parsimonious VDJ recombination scenarios. In a later analysis, each TCR beta chain was defined by its CDR3 amino acid sequence together with its V-gene family, and reads lacking a unique V-gene family were excluded. As a way to deal with suspected cross-contamination and a sequencing artifact, a later analysis dropped hundreds of nucleotide sequences that were highly shared and had low generation probability. A later analysis calculated a clonal expansion index for each public chain from normalized within-repertoire ranks of inferred template counts. In a later analysis, generation probabilities were computed with a VDJ recombination model fitted to out-of-frame rearrangements, and the resulting probabilities were checked against IGoR. In a later analysis, TCR-TCR, TCR-HLA and TCR-CMV co-occurrence was scored with hypergeometric tests, and a repertoire-size bias correction was applied to TCR pairs. To estimate false discovery rates, a later analysis permuted the HLA or CMV assignments 20 times. In a later analysis, co-occurring TCRs were grouped using DBSCAN, and TCRdist sequence similarity was added for clustering within HLA-allele-positive subsets. For co-occurrence clustering, repertoires with fewer than 30,000 or more than 120,000 public chains were excluded, along with several repertoires with anomalous nucleotide sharing. In its TCRdb copy, this immuneACCESS table keeps in-frame sequences only and misses some clones. Where compared with another copy, unresolved V genes explain less than half of these, and the others have no known cause. The DNA was the basis for D and trimming; V, J and clone size are from that table. For this sample the table gives 100,000 to 150,000 clones, of which 70% to 85% were detected only once. In total, the top ten clones hold 2.7% of the sample.

CDR3 length: 16 amino acids, cysteine to phenylalanine. Only the CDR3 part of the read is kept: 48 bases, read in frame from the first base. After removal of 1 base from V and 6 bases from J, the junction retains 5 bases not matched to a gene. CDR1 and CDR2 are drawn from the germline V gene: MNHEY, SVGAGI. The sequenced material came from PBMCs. This sequence originates from a boy between 2 and 15 years old in good health and CMV-seronegative. The sequence joins TRBV6-5 to TRBJ2-1, with 11 central nucleotides matching TRBD2. In nucleotide form, the sequence is TGTGCCAGCAGTTACTTGGGACTAGCGGAGTTCAATGAGCAGTTCTTC. Its product reads: CASSYLGLAEFNEQFF.